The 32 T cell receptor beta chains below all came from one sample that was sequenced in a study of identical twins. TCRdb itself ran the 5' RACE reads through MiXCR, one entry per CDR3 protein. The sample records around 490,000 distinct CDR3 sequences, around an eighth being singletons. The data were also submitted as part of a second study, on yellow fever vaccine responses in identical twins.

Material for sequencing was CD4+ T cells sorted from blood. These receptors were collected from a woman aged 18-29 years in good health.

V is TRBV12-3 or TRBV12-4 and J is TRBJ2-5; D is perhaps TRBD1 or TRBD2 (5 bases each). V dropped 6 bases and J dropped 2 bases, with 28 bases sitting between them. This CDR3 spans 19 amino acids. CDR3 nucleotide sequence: TGTGCCAGCAGCCTCAGGCTCGGGACGGGGATTCTAAATCAAGAGACCCAGTACTTC. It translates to CASSLRLGTGILNQETQYF.

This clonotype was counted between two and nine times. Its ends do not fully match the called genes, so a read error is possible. CDR3 in DNA: TGCAGTGCCGGGTCCCAAACCACCCCTTCCTTC. Its translation: CSAGSQTTPSF. This chain links TRBV20-1 with TRBJ2-7; the D is unclear. This CDR3 has 11 amino acids. Germline V gene sequence: CDR1 DFQATT, CDR2 SNEGSKA (reference sequence).

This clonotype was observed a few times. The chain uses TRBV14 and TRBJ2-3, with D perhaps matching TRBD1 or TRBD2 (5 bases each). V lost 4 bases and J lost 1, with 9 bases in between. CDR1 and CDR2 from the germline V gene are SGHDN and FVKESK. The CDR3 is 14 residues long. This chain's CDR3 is CASSPQGGTDTQYF. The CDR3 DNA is TGTGCCAGCAGCCCCCAGGGAGGCACAGATACGCAGTATTTT.

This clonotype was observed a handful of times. CDR3 residues: CAWARASDNEQFF. The CDR3 DNA reads as TGTGCCTGGGCCCGGGCTAGCGACAATGAGCAGTTCTTC. The rearrangement links TRBV30 to TRBJ2-1, with a tentative D call TRBD2 (6 bases). Germline V gene lookup returns CDR1 GTSNPN and CDR2 SVGIG (reference sequence). V was cut by 5 bases and J by 5 bases, with 13 bases left in between. The CDR3 consists of 13 residues.

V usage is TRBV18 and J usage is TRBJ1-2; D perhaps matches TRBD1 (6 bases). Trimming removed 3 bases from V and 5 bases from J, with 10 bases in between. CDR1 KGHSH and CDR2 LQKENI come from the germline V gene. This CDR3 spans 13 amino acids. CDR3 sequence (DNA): TGTGCCAGCTCACCGAACAGGGAATATGGCTACACCTTC. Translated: CASSPNREYGYTF.

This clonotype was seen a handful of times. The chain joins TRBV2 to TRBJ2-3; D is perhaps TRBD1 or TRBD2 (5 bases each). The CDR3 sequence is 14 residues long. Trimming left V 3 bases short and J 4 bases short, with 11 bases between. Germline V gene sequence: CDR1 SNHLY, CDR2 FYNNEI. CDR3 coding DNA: TGTGCCAGCAGTGATGGACTGGGGGCAGATACGCAGTATTTT. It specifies CASSDGLGADTQYF.

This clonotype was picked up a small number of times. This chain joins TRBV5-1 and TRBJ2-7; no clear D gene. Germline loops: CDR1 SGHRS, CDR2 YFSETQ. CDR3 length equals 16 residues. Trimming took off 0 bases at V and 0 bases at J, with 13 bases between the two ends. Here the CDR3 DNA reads TGCGCCAGCAGCTTGGCTACTGGACGCCACTCCTACGAGCAGTACTTC. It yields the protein CASSLATGRHSYEQYF.

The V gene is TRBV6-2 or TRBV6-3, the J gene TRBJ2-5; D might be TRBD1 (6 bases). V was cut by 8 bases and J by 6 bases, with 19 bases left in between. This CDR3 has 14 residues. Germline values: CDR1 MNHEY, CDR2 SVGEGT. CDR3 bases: TGTGCCAGCGCCAAAGGACAGTCACCTCAGACCCAGTACTTC. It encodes CASAKGQSPQTQYF.

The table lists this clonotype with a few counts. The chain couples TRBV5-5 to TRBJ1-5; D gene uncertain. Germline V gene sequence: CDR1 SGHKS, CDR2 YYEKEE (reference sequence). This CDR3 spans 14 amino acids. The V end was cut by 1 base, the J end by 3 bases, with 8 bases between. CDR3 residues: CASSLRSVNQPQHF. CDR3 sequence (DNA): TGTGCCAGCAGCTTGAGGTCAGTCAATCAGCCCCAGCATTTT.

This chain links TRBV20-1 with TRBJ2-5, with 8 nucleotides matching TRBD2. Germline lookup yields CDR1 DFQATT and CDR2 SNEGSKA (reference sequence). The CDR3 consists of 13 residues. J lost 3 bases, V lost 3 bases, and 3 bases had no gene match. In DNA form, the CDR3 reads TGCAGTGCTAGGGGAGCGGGAGAAGAGACCCAGTACTTC. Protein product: CSARGAGEETQYF.

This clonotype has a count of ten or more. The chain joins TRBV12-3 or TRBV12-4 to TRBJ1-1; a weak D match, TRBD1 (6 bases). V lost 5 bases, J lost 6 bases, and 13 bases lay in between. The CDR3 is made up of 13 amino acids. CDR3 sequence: CASSPRGGAEAFF. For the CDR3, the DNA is TGTGCCAGCAGTCCAAGGGGGGGGGCTGAAGCTTTCTTT.

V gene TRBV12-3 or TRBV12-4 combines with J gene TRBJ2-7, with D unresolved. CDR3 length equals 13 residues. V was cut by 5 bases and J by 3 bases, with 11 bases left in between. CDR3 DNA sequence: TGTGCCAGCAGTGCCCGGATGCTCTACGAGCAGTACTTC. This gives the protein CASSARMLYEQYF.

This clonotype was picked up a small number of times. Written as DNA, the CDR3 is TGTGCCAGCAGCGAAGTTGGGACCTGGCAGTTCTTC. The encoded protein is CASSEVGTWQFF. V and J are TRBV7-9 and TRBJ2-1; D may be TRBD1 or TRBD2 (5 bases each). V dropped 5 bases and J dropped 12 bases, with 14 bases sitting between them. The CDR3 contains 12 residues. The V gene's germline CDR1 is SEHNR and CDR2 FQNEAQ (reference sequence).

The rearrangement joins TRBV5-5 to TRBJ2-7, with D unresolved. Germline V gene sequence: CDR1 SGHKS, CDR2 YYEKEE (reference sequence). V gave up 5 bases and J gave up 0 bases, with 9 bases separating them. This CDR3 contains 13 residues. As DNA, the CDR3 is TGTGCCAGCAGATCGGGCATCTCCTACGAGCAGTACTTC. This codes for CASRSGISYEQYF.

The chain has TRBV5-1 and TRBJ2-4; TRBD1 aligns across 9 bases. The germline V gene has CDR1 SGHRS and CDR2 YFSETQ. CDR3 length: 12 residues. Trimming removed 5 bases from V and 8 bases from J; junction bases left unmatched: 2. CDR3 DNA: TGCGCCAGCAGGGACAGGGGTGACATTCAGTACTTC. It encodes CASRDRGDIQYF.

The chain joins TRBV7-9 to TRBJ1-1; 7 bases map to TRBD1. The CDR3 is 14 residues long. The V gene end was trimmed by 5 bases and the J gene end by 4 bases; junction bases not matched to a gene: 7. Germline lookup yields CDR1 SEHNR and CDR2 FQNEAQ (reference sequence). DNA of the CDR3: TGTGCCAGCAGCAAAGGACAGGTGGGCACTGAAGCTTTCTTT. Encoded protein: CASSKGQVGTEAFF.

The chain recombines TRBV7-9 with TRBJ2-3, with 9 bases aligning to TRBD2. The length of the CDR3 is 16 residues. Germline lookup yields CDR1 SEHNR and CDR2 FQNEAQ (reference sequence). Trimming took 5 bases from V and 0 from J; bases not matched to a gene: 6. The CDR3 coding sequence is TGTGCCAGCAGCGAAACTAGCGGGCTAAGCACAGATACGCAGTATTTT. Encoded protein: CASSETSGLSTDTQYF.

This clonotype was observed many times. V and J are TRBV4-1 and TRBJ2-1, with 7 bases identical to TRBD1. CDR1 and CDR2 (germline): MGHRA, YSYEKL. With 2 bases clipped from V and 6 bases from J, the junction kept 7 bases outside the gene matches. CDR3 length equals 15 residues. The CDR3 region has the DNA TGCGCCAGCAGCCAACTAAAGGGACAGAGCAATGAGCAGTTCTTC. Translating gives CASSQLKGQSNEQFF.

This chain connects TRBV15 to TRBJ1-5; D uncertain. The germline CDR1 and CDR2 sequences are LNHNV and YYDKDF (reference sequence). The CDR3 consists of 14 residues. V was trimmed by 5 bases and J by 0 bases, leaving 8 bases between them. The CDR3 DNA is TGTGCCACCAGCTTAGCTGGTAGCAATCAGCCCCAGCATTTT. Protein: CATSLAGSNQPQHF.

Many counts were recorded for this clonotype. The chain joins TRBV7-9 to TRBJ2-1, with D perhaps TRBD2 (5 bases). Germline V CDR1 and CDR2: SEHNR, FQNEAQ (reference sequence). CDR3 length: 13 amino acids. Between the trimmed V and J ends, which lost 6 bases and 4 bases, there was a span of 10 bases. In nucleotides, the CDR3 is TGTGCCAGCAGGAGGGCAGGATACAATGAGCAGTTCTTC. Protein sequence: CASRRAGYNEQFF.

The CDR3 sequence: CASNPLGTGELFF. The CDR3 region has the DNA TGTGCCAGCAACCCGCTGGGCACCGGGGAGCTGTTTTTT. The chain carries TRBV5-6 and TRBJ2-2; unclear D gene. The CDR3 extends over 13 amino acids. Germline values: CDR1 SGHDT, CDR2 YYEEEE. V was shortened by 6 bases and J by 4 bases, with 10 bases between the two germline ends.

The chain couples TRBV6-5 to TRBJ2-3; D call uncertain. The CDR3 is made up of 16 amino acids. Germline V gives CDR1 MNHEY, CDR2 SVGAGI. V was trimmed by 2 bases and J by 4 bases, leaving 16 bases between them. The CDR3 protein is CASSYVVLGVPDTQYF. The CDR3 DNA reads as TGTGCCAGCAGTTACGTAGTCCTTGGGGTGCCAGATACGCAGTATTTT.

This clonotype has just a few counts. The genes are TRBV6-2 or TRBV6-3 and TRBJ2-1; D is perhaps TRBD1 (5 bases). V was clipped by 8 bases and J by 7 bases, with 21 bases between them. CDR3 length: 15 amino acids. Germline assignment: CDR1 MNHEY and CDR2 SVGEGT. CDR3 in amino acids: CASGGQGSMGNEQFF. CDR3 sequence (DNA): TGTGCCAGCGGTGGGCAGGGAAGCATGGGGAATGAGCAGTTCTTC.

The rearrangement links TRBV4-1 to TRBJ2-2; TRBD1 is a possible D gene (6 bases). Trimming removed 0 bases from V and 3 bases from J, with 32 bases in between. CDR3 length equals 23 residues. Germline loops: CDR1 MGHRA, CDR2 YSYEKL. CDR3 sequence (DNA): TGCGCCAGCAGCCAAGATAGGCTTGTGGGACAAACCTCCTCTCATGGGGACACCGGGGAGCTGTTTTTT. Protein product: CASSQDRLVGQTSSHGDTGELFF.

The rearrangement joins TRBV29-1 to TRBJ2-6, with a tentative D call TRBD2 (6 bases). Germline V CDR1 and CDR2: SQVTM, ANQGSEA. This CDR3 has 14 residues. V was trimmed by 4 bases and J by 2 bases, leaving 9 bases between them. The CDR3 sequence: CSVAGSTGANVLTF. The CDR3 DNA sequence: TGCAGCGTTGCCGGGAGTACTGGGGCCAACGTCCTGACTTTC.

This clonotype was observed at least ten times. CDR3 sequence: CASSSAGRAGELFF. The CDR3 nucleotides read TGCGCCAGCAGTTCGGCCGGGAGGGCCGGGGAGCTGTTTTTT. The genes are TRBV10-1 and TRBJ2-2; 8 bases line up with TRBD2. The germline V gene has CDR1 WNHNN and CDR2 SYGVQD (reference sequence). This CDR3 comprises 14 residues. V gave up 5 bases and J gave up 6 bases; unmatched junction bases: 5.

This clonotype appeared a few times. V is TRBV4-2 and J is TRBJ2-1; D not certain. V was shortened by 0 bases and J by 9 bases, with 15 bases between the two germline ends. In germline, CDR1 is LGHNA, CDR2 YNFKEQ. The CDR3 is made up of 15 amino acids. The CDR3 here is CASSQDFGLGGEQFF. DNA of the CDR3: TGTGCCAGCAGCCAAGATTTTGGGTTGGGCGGTGAGCAGTTCTTC.

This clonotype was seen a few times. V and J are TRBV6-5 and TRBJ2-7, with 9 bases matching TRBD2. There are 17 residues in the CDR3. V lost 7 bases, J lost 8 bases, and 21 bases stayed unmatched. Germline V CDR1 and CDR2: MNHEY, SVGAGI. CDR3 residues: CASTSRRVAGAQGQQYF. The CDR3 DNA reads TGTGCCAGCACTTCCCGACGAGTAGCGGGGGCCCAGGGGCAGCAGTACTTC.

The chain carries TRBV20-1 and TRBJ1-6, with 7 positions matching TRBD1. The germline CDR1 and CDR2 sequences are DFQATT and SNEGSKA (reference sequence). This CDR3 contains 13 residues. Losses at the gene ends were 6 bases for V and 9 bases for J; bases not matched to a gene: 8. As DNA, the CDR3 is TGCAGTGCCCAAACAGGGGTGGGTTCACCCCTCCACTTT. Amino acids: CSAQTGVGSPLHF.

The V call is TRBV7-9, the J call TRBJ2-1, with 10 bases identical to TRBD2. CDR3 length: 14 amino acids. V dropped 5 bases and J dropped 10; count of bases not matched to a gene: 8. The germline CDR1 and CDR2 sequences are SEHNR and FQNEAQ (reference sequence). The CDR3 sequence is CASSLSGGAEEQFF. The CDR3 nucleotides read TGTGCCAGCAGCCTCAGCGGGGGGGCCGAAGAGCAGTTCTTC.

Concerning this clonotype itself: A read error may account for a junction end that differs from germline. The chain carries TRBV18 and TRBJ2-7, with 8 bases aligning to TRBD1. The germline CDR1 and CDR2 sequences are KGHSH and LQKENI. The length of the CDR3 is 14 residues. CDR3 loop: CPSSPQGASYEQYF. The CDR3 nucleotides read TGTCCCAGCTCACCGCAGGGGGCATCCTACGAGCAGTACTTC.

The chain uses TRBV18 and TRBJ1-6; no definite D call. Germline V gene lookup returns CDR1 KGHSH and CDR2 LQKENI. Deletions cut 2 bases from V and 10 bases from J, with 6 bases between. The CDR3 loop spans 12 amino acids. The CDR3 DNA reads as TGTGCCAGCTCACCAGAGCACTCACCCCTCCACTTT. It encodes CASSPEHSPLHF.